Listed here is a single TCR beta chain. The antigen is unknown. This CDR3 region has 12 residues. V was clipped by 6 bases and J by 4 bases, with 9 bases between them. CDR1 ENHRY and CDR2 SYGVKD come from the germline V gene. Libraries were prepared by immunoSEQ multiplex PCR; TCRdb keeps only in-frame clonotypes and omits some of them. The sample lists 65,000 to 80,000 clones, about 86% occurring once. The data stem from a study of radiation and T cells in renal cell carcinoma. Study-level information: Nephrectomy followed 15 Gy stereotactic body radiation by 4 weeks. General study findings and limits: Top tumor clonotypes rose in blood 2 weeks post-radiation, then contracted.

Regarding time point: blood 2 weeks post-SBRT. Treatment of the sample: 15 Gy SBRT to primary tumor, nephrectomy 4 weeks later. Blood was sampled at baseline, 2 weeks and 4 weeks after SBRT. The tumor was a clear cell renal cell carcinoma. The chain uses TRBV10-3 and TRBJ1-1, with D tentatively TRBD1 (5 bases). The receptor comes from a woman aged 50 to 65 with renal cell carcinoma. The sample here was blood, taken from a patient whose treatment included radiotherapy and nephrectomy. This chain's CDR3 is CAISGHPTEAFF. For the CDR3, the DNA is TGTGCCATCAGCGGACACCCCACTGAAGCTTTCTTT.